The 32 T cell receptor beta chains presented below share a single source sample, sequenced in a study of T cell repertoires in cytomegalovirus infection. One entry per CDR3 protein results from TCRdb running MiXCR on the reads. The sample contains approximately 730,000 distinct CDR3 sequences, 25% to 30% of which appear only once. No antigen has been identified for these receptors. The starting material was cultured CD8+ T cells from PBMCs, obtained from culture after CMV antigen stimulation. These receptors all stem from a human donor in good health (CMV status not recorded). Some clones in this sample may be carry-over from other donors' samples.

The CDR3 loop reads CASSRLRGYYNEQFF. CDR3 nucleotides: TGTGCCAGTAGTAGGCTGCGGGGGTACTACAATGAGCAGTTCTTC. The rearrangement joins TRBV19 to TRBJ2-1, with TRBD2 matching 7 bases. Germline V gene sequence: CDR1 LNHDA, CDR2 SQIVND (reference sequence). The CDR3 has 15 amino acids. With V trimmed by 4 bases and J by 3 bases, 6 bases remained unmatched.

This chain links TRBV9 with TRBJ2-1, with TRBD2 as a possible D gene (5 bases). CDR3 length: 14 amino acids. Germline assignment: CDR1 SGDLS and CDR2 YYNGEE. Trimming stripped 0 bases from V and 6 bases from J, with 10 bases between. CDR3 coding DNA: TGTGCCAGCAGCGTAGGTAACCTAGCCAATGAGCAGTTCTTC. Its protein product is CASSVGNLANEQFF.

The sample holds a few counts of this clonotype. The chain couples TRBV19 to TRBJ1-1; D possibly corresponds to TRBD1 (5 bases). The V gene's germline CDR1 is LNHDA and CDR2 SQIVND (reference sequence). Trimming removed 6 bases from V and 0 bases from J, with 14 bases in between. The CDR3 runs 15 residues. CDR3 in amino acids: CASSSWGGMNTEAFF. CDR3 bases: TGTGCCAGTAGCAGCTGGGGGGGGATGAACACTGAAGCTTTCTTT. Full variable domain (rest looked up from reference TRBV19 and TRBJ1-1): DGGITQSPKYLFRKEGQNVTLSCEQNLNHDAMYWYRQDPGQGLRLIYYSQIVNDFQKGDIAEGYSVSREKKESFPLTVTSAQKNPTAFYLCASSSWGGMNTEAFFGQGTRLTVV.

In DNA form, the CDR3 reads TGTGCCAGCAGTTTTTTCCAGGGGGCGGAAGAGACCCAGTACTTC. Protein product: CASSFFQGAEETQYF. This rearrangement joins TRBV27 to TRBJ2-5; TRBD1 aligns across 8 bases. This CDR3 spans 15 amino acids. Germline V CDR1 and CDR2: MNHEY, SMNVEV (reference sequence). With 3 bases clipped from V and 3 bases from J, the junction kept 6 bases outside the gene matches.

This clonotype was seen a handful of times. V gene TRBV27 combines with J gene TRBJ2-3; TRBD2 aligns across 8 bases. Germline trimming cut 5 bases from V and 6 bases from J; bases unmatched to any gene: 10. This CDR3 is built from 15 residues. Germline CDR1 reads MNHEY; CDR2 reads SMNVEV (reference sequence). The CDR3 is CASSPNGGAVDTQYF. The CDR3 DNA is TGTGCCAGCAGTCCGAACGGGGGGGCCGTTGATACGCAGTATTTT.

CDR3 DNA: TGTGCCAGCACCCAAACCGGGACAGGGGTTACCGGGGAGCTGTTTTTT. It yields the protein CASTQTGTGVTGELFF. The chain employs TRBV9 and TRBJ2-2; 10 bases map to TRBD1. The CDR3 totals 16 residues. The V and J ends lost 6 bases and 5 bases, in that order; junction bases with no gene match: 10. Germline lookup yields CDR1 SGDLS and CDR2 YYNGEE. Full variable domain (rest looked up from reference TRBV9 and TRBJ2-2): DSGVTQTPKHLITATGQRVTLRCSPRSGDLSVYWYQQSLDQGLQFLIQYYNGEERAKGNILERFSAQQFPDLHSELNLSSLELGDSALYFCASTQTGTGVTGELFFGEGSRLTVL.

The gene calls are TRBV5-6 and TRBJ2-3, with no clear D. V lost 0 bases and J lost 13, with 9 bases in between. Germline V gene data show CDR1 as SGHDT and CDR2 as YYEEEE. The length of the CDR3 is 11 residues. The CDR3 region is CASSLGPRKYF. The CDR3 bases are TGTGCCAGCAGCTTGGGGCCGAGGAAGTATTTT. Variable domain in full (rest from reference TRBV5-6 and TRBJ2-3): DAGVTQSPTHLIKTRGQQVTLRCSPKSGHDTVSWYQQALGQGPQFIFQYYEEEERQRGNFPDRFSGHQFPNYSSELNVNALLLGDSALYLCASSLGPRKYFGPGTRLTVL.

This clonotype was found a few times. The J gene is TRBJ2-6, the V gene TRBV20-1, with unresolved D. This CDR3 has 12 amino acids. Between the trimmed V and J ends, which lost 6 bases and 4 bases, there was a span of 7 bases. CDR1 and CDR2 from the germline V gene are DFQATT and SNEGSKA (reference sequence). CDR3 in DNA: TGCAGTGCCCCCCCCGGGGCCAACGTCCTGACTTTC. Translated: CSAPPGANVLTF.

V is TRBV2 and J is TRBJ2-2; 7 bases align to TRBD1. Trimming at V came to 5 bases and at J to 3 bases, leaving 12 bases not matched to a gene. This CDR3 region has 17 residues. Germline lookup yields CDR1 SNHLY and CDR2 FYNNEI. CDR3 region: CASSSRRQGTDTGELFF. The CDR3 nucleotides read TGTGCCAGCAGTTCACGACGACAGGGAACAGACACCGGGGAGCTGTTTTTT.

Only a few counts were recorded for this clonotype. The V and J genes are TRBV7-6 and TRBJ2-1; TRBD1 might be the D (6 bases). This CDR3 has 18 residues. The V end lost 0 bases, the J end lost 1 base, and 16 bases lay between the germline ends. From germline, CDR1 is SGHVS and CDR2 FNYEAQ. Written as DNA, the CDR3 is TGTGCCAGCAGCTTAGCCCCCCCAGGGGTAGCGTCCTACAATGAGCAGTTCTTC. This translates into CASSLAPPGVASYNEQFF.

This clonotype turned up a few times. This chain joins TRBV7-2 and TRBJ2-3; TRBD2 agrees at 12 bases. Germline trimming cut 3 bases from V and 3 bases from J; bases unmatched to any gene: 4. Germline CDR1 is SGHTA and CDR2 is FQGNSA. The CDR3 extends over 16 amino acids. The CDR3 reads CASSFPTSGGTDTQYF. The DNA of the CDR3 is TGTGCCAGCAGCTTTCCGACTAGCGGGGGAACAGATACGCAGTATTTT.

V gene TRBV2 combines with J gene TRBJ2-1; a possible D gene is TRBD1 (5 bases). Trimming pared 5 bases from V and 3 bases from J, leaving 14 bases between. Germline V gives CDR1 SNHLY, CDR2 FYNNEI. This CDR3 has 15 residues. This CDR3 reads CASSSGKDLYNEQFF. The DNA for the CDR3 is TGTGCCAGCAGTTCAGGGAAGGATCTCTACAATGAGCAGTTCTTC. Full variable domain (outside the CDR3, taken from reference TRBV2 and TRBJ2-1): EPEVTQTPSHQVTQMGQEVILRCVPISNHLYFYWYRQILGQKVEFLVSFYNNEISEKSEIFDDQFSVERPDGSNFTLKIRSTKLEDSAMYFCASSSGKDLYNEQFFGPGTRLTVL.

CDR3 loop: CASGFSVGGLGLETQYF. CDR3 DNA sequence: TGTGCTAGTGGTTTTTCAGTGGGGGGGCTGGGTTTAGAGACCCAGTACTTC. This chain uses TRBV12-5 with TRBJ2-5, with D perhaps matching TRBD2 (7 bases). V was trimmed by 3 bases and J by 4 bases, leaving 21 bases between them. The CDR3 totals 17 residues. Per germline, CDR1 LGHNT and CDR2 FRNRAP.

This clonotype was observed many times. V and J are TRBV7-8 and TRBJ2-7; TRBD2 matches 7 bases. Germline V gives CDR1 SGHVS, CDR2 FQNEAQ. With V trimmed by 4 bases and J by 3 bases, 9 bases remained unmatched. The CDR3 totals 15 residues. The CDR3 loop is CASSSALAVSYEQYV. CDR3 bases: TGTGCCAGCAGCTCCGCGCTAGCGGTTAGCTACGAGCAGTACGTC.

J is TRBJ2-2 and V is TRBV6-2 or TRBV6-3; D is undetermined. Germline V gene sequence: CDR1 MNHEY, CDR2 SVGEGT. Trimming pared 4 bases from V and 4 bases from J, leaving 7 bases between. The CDR3 has 13 residues. The DNA for the CDR3 is TGTGCCAGCAGTTGGGTTCGCACCGGGGAGCTGTTTTTT. It encodes CASSWVRTGELFF.

This clonotype was detected many times. The chain has TRBV24-1 and TRBJ2-1; 12 nucleotides agree with TRBD2. V was pared by 3 bases and J by 0 bases, with 8 bases of the junction left unmatched. Germline CDR1 and CDR2: KGHDR and SFDVKD. The CDR3 is 19 residues long. This chain's CDR3 is CATSDPGLAGLSSYNEQFF. DNA for the CDR3: TGTGCCACCAGTGATCCGGGACTAGCGGGTTTGAGCTCCTACAATGAGCAGTTCTTC.

The chain links TRBV13 to TRBJ1-5; 10 nucleotides align to TRBD1. The CDR3 length is 18 residues. Germline V gives CDR1 PRHDT, CDR2 FYEKMQ (reference sequence). V shed 5 bases, J shed 0 bases, and the junction held 10 bases outside the gene matches. This CDR3 is CASSESGTGDYSNQPQHF. CDR3 nucleotides: TGTGCCAGCAGCGAGTCCGGGACAGGGGATTATAGCAATCAGCCCCAGCATTTT. The variable domain in full, with the rest retrieved from reference TRBV13 and TRBJ1-5, is AAGVIQSPRHLIKEKRETATLKCYPIPRHDTVYWYQQGPGQDPQFLISFYEKMQSDKGSIPDRFSAQQFSDYHSELNMSSLELGDSALYFCASSESGTGDYSNQPQHFGDGTRLSIL.

This clonotype was recorded a few times. V gene TRBV27 combines with J gene TRBJ2-2; D not certain. CDR1 is MNHEY, CDR2 SMNVEV, per germline (reference sequence). The CDR3 runs 14 residues. The V and J ends lost 6 bases and 2 bases respectively, with 10 bases between them. As DNA, the CDR3 is TGTGCCAGCAGCCAAGGACCAAACACCGGGGAGCTGTTTTTT. Translated, it gives CASSQGPNTGELFF.

The chain links TRBV19 to TRBJ2-5, with a possible D match to TRBD2 (5 bases). Germline V CDR1 and CDR2: LNHDA, SQIVND (reference sequence). V shed 0 bases and J shed 4 bases, with 12 bases lying between them. The CDR3 sequence is 15 residues long. CDR3 DNA: TGTGCCAGTAGTATAGAAAAGGGAAGCGGAGAGACCCAGTACTTC. The encoded protein is CASSIEKGSGETQYF.

The chain joins TRBV3-1 to TRBJ2-7; D remains ambiguous. V was clipped by 4 bases and J by 3 bases, with 22 bases between them. Per germline, CDR1 LGHDT and CDR2 YNNKEL (reference sequence). This CDR3 is 17 amino acids long. In nucleotides, the CDR3 is TGTGCCAGCAGCCTCGCCTCGACTGGAACTGTCCGCTACGAGCAGTACTTC. The encoded protein is CASSLASTGTVRYEQYF.

This clonotype was observed at least ten times. The rearrangement joins TRBV12-3 or TRBV12-4 to TRBJ2-7; D not certain. The length of the CDR3 is 12 residues. The V end lost 6 bases, the J end lost 4 bases, and 10 bases lay between the germline ends. The CDR3 loop reads CASSPGRYEQYV. The CDR3 DNA follows: TGTGCCAGCAGCCCCGGGCGATACGAGCAGTACGTC.

The rearrangement joins TRBV9 to TRBJ2-2, with no clear D. The CDR3 is 15 residues long. CDR1 and CDR2 (germline): SGDLS, YYNGEE. V dropped 5 bases and J dropped 1 base, with 12 bases sitting between them. The CDR3 nucleotides are TGTGCCAGCAGTAACTCGGGCTGGAACACCGGGGAGCTGTTTTTT. Amino acid sequence: CASSNSGWNTGELFF.

The rearrangement uses TRBV27 and TRBJ1-1; TRBD1 matches 9 bases. CDR3 size: 14 residues. CDR1 and CDR2 from the germline V gene are MNHEY and SMNVEV (reference sequence). Unmatched junction bases numbered 5, after V lost 3 bases and J lost 6 bases. The CDR3 DNA sequence: TGTGCCAGCAGTTTCACAGGGGGCGTCGCTGAAGCTTTCTTT. Translation gives CASSFTGGVAEAFF.

In this sample, this clonotype turned up a few times. This chain links TRBV7-6 with TRBJ2-5; 7 bases align to TRBD2. Germline V lookup: CDR1 SGHVS, CDR2 FNYEAQ. The trim removed 5 bases at V and 5 bases at J, leaving 8 bases unmatched. The CDR3 extends over 14 amino acids. Here the CDR3 DNA reads TGTGCCAGCAGCAGGGGCGGGGGACCGGAGACCCAGTACTTC. This translates into CASSRGGGPETQYF.

There are a few counts of this clonotype. This chain's CDR3 is CASGGQAGYTF. The CDR3 DNA reads TGTGCCAGTGGGGGCCAAGCTGGCTACACCTTC. The chain recombines TRBV19 with TRBJ1-2; perhaps TRBD1 as D (6 bases). Germline V lookup: CDR1 LNHDA, CDR2 SQIVND (reference sequence). Trimming took 8 bases from V and 7 from J, leaving 11 bases between them. CDR3 length: 11 amino acids.

This clonotype was observed a few times. The chain combines TRBV27 with TRBJ2-5; the D call may be TRBD1 or TRBD2 (5 bases each). From germline, CDR1 is MNHEY and CDR2 SMNVEV (reference sequence). The CDR3 length is 14 residues. The V end lost 4 bases, the J end lost 4 bases, and 13 bases lay between the germline ends. In DNA form, the CDR3 reads TGTGCCAGCAGTTCGGGACGAGGAACAGAGACCCAGTACTTC. Its protein is CASSSGRGTETQYF.

This clonotype was seen only a few times. The chain recombines TRBV19 with TRBJ1-5, with TRBD1 identical over 8 bases. V shed 3 bases, J shed 2 bases, and the junction held 6 bases outside the gene matches. This CDR3 comprises 16 residues. The germline V gene encodes CDR1 LNHDA and CDR2 SQIVND (reference sequence). The CDR3 nucleotides read TGTGCCAGTAGTATCCCCGACAGGGGACGCAATCAGCCCCAGCATTTT. Translation gives CASSIPDRGRNQPQHF.

V and J are TRBV7-3 and TRBJ1-1, with D possibly matching TRBD1 (5 bases). V lost 5 bases, J lost 6 bases, and 16 bases lay in between. Germline CDR1 is SGHTA and CDR2 is FQGTGA. This CDR3 has 14 residues. CDR3 sequence reads: CASSPSIWDAEAFF. As DNA, the CDR3 is TGTGCCAGCAGCCCATCTATTTGGGACGCTGAAGCTTTCTTT.

In its sample, this clonotype was seen a few times. The V call is TRBV19, the J call TRBJ2-2; D is possibly TRBD1 (5 bases). This CDR3 is built from 15 residues. Looked up from germline, CDR1 is LNHDA and CDR2 is SQIVND (reference sequence). Deletions cut 1 base from V and 5 bases from J, with 11 bases between. CDR3 sequence reads: CASSIGQGWTGELFF. The CDR3 coding sequence is TGTGCCAGTAGTATAGGGCAGGGTTGGACCGGGGAGCTGTTTTTT.

V gene TRBV7-9 combines with J gene TRBJ2-2, with 8 bases that match TRBD1. Germline V lookup: CDR1 SEHNR, CDR2 FQNEAQ (reference sequence). Germline trimming cut 4 bases from V and 0 bases from J; bases unmatched to any gene: 1. This CDR3 region has 15 residues. This CDR3 is CASSWDRPNTGELFF. The DNA of the CDR3 is TGTGCCAGCAGCTGGGACAGGCCGAACACCGGGGAGCTGTTTTTT.

This clonotype appeared a few times. The chain recombines TRBV6-2 or TRBV6-3 with TRBJ2-2, with a weak D call TRBD1 (5 bases). Germline loops: CDR1 MNHEY, CDR2 SVGEGT. V lost 4 bases and J lost 6, with 6 bases in between. The CDR3 runs to 12 residues. CDR3: CASSWTPGELFF. The CDR3 DNA reads TGTGCCAGCAGTTGGACACCCGGGGAGCTGTTTTTT.

As regards this clonotype: One base away lies a much larger clone, so this may be a sequencing read error. This chain connects TRBV12-3 or TRBV12-4 to TRBJ2-5; 8 bases map to TRBD1. CDR3 length: 14 residues. The CDR3 is CASSPWTGQGTQYF. CDR3 in DNA: TGTGCCAGCAGTCCCTGGACAGGGCAAGGGACCCAGTACTTC.